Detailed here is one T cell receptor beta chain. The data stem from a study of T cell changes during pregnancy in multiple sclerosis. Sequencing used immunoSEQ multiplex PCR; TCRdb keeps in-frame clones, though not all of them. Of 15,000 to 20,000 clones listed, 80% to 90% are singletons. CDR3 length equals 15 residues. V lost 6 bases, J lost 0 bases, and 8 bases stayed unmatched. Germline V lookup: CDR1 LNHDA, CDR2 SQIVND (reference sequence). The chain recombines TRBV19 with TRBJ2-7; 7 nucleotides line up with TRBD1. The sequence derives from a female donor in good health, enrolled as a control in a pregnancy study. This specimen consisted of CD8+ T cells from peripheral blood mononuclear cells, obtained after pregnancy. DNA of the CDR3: TGTGCCAGTAGCCTGGGACAGCTAAGCTCCTACGAGCAGTACTTC. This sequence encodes CASSLGQLSSYEQYF.